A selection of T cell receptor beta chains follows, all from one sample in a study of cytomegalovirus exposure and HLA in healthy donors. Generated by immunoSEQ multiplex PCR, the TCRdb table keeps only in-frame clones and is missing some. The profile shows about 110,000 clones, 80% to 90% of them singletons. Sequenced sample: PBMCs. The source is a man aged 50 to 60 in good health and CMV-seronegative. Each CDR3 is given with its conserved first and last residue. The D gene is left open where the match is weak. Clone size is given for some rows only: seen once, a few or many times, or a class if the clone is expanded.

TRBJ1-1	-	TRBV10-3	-	CAISVRGEGTEAFF	TGTGCCATCAGTGTACGGGGAGAGGGCACTGAAGCTTTCTTT
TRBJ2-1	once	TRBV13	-	CASSFPRAGGINEQFF	TGTGCCAGCAGCTTTCCCCGGGCAGGGGGGATCAATGAGCAGTTCTTC
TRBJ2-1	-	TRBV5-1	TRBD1	CASSRGQDYNEQFF	TGCGCCAGCAGCCGAGGACAGGATTACAATGAGCAGTTCTTC
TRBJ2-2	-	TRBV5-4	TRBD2	CASSPLSGGAWLGGELFF	TGTGCCAGCAGCCCCCTTAGCGGGGGGGCCTGGTTAGGCGGGGAGCTGTTTTTT
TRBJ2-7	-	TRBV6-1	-	CASLGAYEQYF	TGTGCCAGTCTAGGAGCCTACGAGCAGTACTTC
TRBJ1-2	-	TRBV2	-	CANRQSDGYTF	TGTGCCAATCGACAGTCCGATGGCTACACCTTC
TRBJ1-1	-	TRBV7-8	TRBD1	CASSFLTGVFNTEAFF	TGTGCCAGCAGCTTCCTGACAGGGGTCTTTAACACTGAAGCTTTCTTT
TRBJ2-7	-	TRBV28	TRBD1	CATATGLEQYF	TGTGCCACCGCGACAGGGCTCGAGCAGTACTTC
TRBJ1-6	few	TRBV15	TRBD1	CATSRGDRANSPLHF	TGTGCCACCAGCAGAGGGGACAGGGCTAATTCACCCCTCCACTTT
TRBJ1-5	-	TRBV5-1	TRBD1	CASSPGQGAGQPQHF	TGCGCCAGCAGCCCGGGACAGGGGGCAGGTCAGCCCCAGCATTTT
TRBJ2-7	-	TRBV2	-	CASGGAGEQYF	TGTGCCAGCGGGGGGGCGGGCGAGCAGTACTTC
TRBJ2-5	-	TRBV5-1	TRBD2	CASSLFSGGGETQYF	TGCGCCAGCAGCTTGTTCAGCGGGGGGGGAGAGACCCAGTACTTC
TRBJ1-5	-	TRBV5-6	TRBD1	CASSFFVYRGRSLNQPQHF	TGTGCCAGCAGCTTTTTTGTTTACAGGGGGCGATCACTCAATCAGCCCCAGCACTTT
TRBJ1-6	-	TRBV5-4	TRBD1	CASSFEQGRRSPLHF	TGTGCCAGCAGCTTTGAACAGGGGAGAAGGTCACCCCTCCACTTT
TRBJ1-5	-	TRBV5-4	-	CASSPEGLSPQHF	TGTGCCAGCAGCCCGGAGGGGTTATCGCCCCAGCATTTT
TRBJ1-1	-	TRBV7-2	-	CASSWERNTEAFF	TGTGCCAGCAGTTGGGAGAGGAACACTGAAGCTTTCTTT
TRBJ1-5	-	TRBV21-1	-	CASSPDSGSSNQPQHF	TGTGCCAGCAGCCCGGATTCAGGTTCGAGCAATCAGCCCCAGCATTTT
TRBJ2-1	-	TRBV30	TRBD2	CAWSVGTSGNEQFF	TGTGCCTGGAGTGTAGGGACTAGCGGGAATGAGCAGTTCTTC
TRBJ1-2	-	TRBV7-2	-	CASSQRGGYGYTF	TGTGCCAGCAGCCAGAGGGGGGGCTATGGCTACACCTTC
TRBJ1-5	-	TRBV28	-	CASSPPPSNQPQHF	TGTGCCAGCAGCCCCCCCCCAAGCAATCAGCCCCAGCATTTT
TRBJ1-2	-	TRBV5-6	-	CASSLLSANLRYGYTF	TGTGCCAGCAGCTTGTTAAGCGCGAATCTGCGCTATGGCTACACCTTC
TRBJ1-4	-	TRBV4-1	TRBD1	CASSQGTELWKGLFF	TGCGCCAGCAGCCAGGGGACAGAACTTTGGAAAGGACTGTTTTTT
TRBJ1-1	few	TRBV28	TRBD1	CASSFGTGSVEAFF	TGTGCCAGCAGTTTTGGGACAGGGAGTGTTGAAGCTTTCTTT
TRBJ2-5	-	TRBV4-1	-	CASSQDPNRADSQGTQYF	TGCGCCAGCAGCCAAGATCCTAACAGGGCGGATTCTCAGGGGACCCAGTACTTC
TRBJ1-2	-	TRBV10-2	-	CASRPTGGDYGYTF	TGCGCCAGCAGGCCTACAGGTGGAGACTATGGCTACACCTTC
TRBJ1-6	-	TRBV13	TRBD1	CASSLGPGQGNSPLHF	TGTGCCAGCAGCTTAGGCCCGGGACAGGGGAATTCACCCCTCCACTTT
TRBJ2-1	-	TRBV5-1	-	CASSLAGPNEQFF	TGCGCCAGCAGCTTGGCTGGGCCCAATGAGCAGTTCTTC
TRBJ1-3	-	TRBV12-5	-	CASGFGGSGNTIYF	TGTGCTAGTGGTTTTGGGGGGAGTGGAAACACCATATATTTT
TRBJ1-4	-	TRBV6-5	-	CASSYSVATNEKLFF	TGTGCCAGCAGTTATTCAGTGGCAACTAATGAAAAACTGTTTTTT
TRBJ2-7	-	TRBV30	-	CAWTPPGESYEQYF	TGTGCCTGGACCCCTCCCGGGGAGAGCTACGAGCAGTACTTC
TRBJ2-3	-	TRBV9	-	CASSVAFRAGERYF	TGTGCCAGCAGCGTAGCTTTCAGGGCAGGGGAGCGGTATTTT
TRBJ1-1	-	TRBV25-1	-	CASGGGGLAEAFF	TGTGCCAGCGGGGGGGGAGGGCTCGCTGAAGCTTTCTTT
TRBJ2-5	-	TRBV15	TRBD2	CATSRDGGFGGGTYQETQYF	TGTGCCACCAGCAGAGATGGTGGGTTTGGCGGGGGGACGTACCAAGAGACCCAGTACTTC
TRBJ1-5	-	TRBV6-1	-	CASSDFTGGNQPQHF	TGTGCCAGCAGTGATTTCACCGGAGGCAATCAGCCCCAGCATTTT
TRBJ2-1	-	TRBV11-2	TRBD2	CASSPTSGGDSEQFF	TGTGCCAGCAGCCCCACTAGCGGGGGAGACAGTGAGCAGTTCTTC
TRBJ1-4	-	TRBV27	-	CASSLIAEDFEKLFF	TGTGCCAGCAGTTTGATCGCTGAGGACTTTGAAAAACTGTTTTTT